This T cell receptor (beta chain) emerged from a study of blood T cells in healthy people across ages. Then a second PCR, running roughly 7 to 11 cycles, was carried out with a sample-barcoded 5' primer and a J-beta primer mix. TCRdb fed the 5' RACE reads into MiXCR, producing one record per CDR3 protein. The sample carries over 1,500,000 distinct CDR3 sequences, around 42% recorded once. This clonotype has more than one count but fewer than ten. The CDR3 totals 13 residues. CDR1 is LNHNV and CDR2 is YYDKDF in the germline V gene (reference sequence). V was shortened by 6 bases and J by 6 bases, with 15 bases between the two germline ends.

This sequence originates from a human donor in good health. The chain uses TRBV15 and TRBJ2-7; D is undetermined. Sequencing was performed on blood. CDR3 residues: CATSNDLWGEQYF. As DNA, the CDR3 is TGTGCCACCAGTAACGACCTCTGGGGCGAGCAGTACTTC.